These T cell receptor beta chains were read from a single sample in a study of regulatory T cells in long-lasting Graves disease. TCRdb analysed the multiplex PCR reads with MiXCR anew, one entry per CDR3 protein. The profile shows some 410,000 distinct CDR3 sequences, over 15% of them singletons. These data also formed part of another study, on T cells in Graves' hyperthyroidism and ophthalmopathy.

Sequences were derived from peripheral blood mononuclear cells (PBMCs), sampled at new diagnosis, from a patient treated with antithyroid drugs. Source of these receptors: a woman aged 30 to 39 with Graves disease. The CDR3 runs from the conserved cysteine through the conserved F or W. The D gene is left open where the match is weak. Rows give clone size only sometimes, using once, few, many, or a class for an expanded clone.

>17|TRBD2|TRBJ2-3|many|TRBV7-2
TGTGCCAGCAGCTTAGAAGGGACTAGCGGGAGGTGGGGCTTGCAGTATTTT
CASSLEGTSGRWGLQYF
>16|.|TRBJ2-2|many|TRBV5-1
TGCGCCAGCAGCCTCAGTAGCGGAGCGAACACCGGGGAGCTGTTTTTT
CASSLSSGANTGELFF
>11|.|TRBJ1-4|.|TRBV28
TGTGCCAGCACCGGACAGGAAAAACTGTTTTTT
CASTGQEKLFF
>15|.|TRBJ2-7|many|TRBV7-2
TGTGCCAGCAGCGCTCCCCCCCGAAGCTCCTACGAGCAGTACTTC
CASSAPPRSSYEQYF
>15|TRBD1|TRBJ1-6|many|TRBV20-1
TGCAGTGCTAGAGGGGACAGGGGGCAGAGGTCACCCCTCCACTTT
CSARGDRGQRSPLHF
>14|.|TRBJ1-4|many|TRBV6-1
TGTGCCAGCAGTCCGCCGGGACAAAATGAAAAACTGTTTTTT
CASSPPGQNEKLFF
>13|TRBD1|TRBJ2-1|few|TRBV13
TGTGCCAGCAGCTTAGGACAGGGGTATGAGCAGTTCTTC
CASSLGQGYEQFF
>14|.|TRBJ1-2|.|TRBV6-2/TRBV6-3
TGTGCCAGCAGCCCCTCTGGAAGGAACTATGGCTACACCTTC
CASSPSGRNYGYTF
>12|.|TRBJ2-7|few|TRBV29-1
TGCAGCGCACTCATTACCCCCTACGAGCAGTACTTC
CSALITPYEQYF
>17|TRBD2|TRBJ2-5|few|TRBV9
TGTGCCAGCAGCAAAGGGACTAGCGGGAGTTTATTAGAGACCCAGTACTTC
CASSKGTSGSLLETQYF